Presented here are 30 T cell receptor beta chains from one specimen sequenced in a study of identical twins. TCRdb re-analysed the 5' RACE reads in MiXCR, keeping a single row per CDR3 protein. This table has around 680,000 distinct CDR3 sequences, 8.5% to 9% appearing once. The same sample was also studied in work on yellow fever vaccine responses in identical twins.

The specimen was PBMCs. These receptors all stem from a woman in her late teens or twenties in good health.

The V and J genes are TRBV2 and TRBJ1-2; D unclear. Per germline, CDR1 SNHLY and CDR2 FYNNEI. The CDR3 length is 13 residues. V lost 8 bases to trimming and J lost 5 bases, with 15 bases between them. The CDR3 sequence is CASYLLGRYGYTF. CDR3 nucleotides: TGTGCCAGCTATTTACTCGGACGGTATGGCTACACCTTC. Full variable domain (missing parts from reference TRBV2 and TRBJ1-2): EPEVTQTPSHQVTQMGQEVILRCVPISNHLYFYWYRQILGQKVEFLVSFYNNEISEKSEIFDDQFSVERPDGSNFTLKIRSTKLEDSAMYFCASYLLGRYGYTFGSGTRLTVV.

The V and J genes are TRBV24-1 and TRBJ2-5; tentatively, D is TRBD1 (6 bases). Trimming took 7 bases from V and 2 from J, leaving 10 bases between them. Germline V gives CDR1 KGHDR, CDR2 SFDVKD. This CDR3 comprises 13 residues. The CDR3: CATRLGGQETQYF. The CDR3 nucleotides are TGTGCCACCAGGTTAGGGGGACAAGAGACCCAGTACTTC.

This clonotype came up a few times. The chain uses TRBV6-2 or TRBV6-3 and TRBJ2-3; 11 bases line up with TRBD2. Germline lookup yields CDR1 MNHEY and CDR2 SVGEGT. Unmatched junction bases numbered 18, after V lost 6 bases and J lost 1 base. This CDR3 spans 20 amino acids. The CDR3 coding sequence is TGTGCCAGCAGCCCTACGGGACTAGCGGTCCTCACGGGGGGCACAGATACGCAGTATTTT. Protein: CASSPTGLAVLTGGTDTQYF.

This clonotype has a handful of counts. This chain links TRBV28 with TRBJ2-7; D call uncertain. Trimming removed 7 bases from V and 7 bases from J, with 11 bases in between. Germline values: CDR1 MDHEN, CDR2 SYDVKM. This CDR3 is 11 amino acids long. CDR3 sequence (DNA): TGTGCCAGCACCTTTAGATCTGAGCAGTACTTC. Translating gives CASTFRSEQYF.

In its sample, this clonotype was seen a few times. In nucleotides, the CDR3 is TGCGCCAGCAGCTTTGGACAGGGGACGACTGAAGCTTTCTTT. This encodes CASSFGQGTTEAFF. This chain joins TRBV5-1 and TRBJ1-1, with 9 bases fitting TRBD1. The germline V gene has CDR1 SGHRS and CDR2 YFSETQ. V was clipped by 2 bases and J by 5 bases; unmatched bases: 4. This CDR3 has 14 residues. Based on the CDR3 plus reference TRBV5-1 and TRBJ1-1, the full variable domain is KAGVTQTPRYLIKTRGQQVTLSCSPISGHRSVSWYQQTPGQGLQFLFEYFSETQRNKGNFPGRFSGRQFSNSRSEMNVSTLELGDSALYLCASSFGQGTTEAFFGQGTRLTVV.

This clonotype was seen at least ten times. The CDR3 loop is CATSDAGLAGVETQYF. As DNA, the CDR3 is TGTGCCACCAGTGATGCGGGACTAGCGGGGGTCGAGACCCAGTACTTC. The rearrangement uses TRBV24-1 and TRBJ2-5; 14 bases align to TRBD2. The V gene end was trimmed by 3 bases and the J gene end by 5 bases; junction bases not matched to a gene: 4. CDR3 length: 16 residues. Per germline, CDR1 KGHDR and CDR2 SFDVKD.

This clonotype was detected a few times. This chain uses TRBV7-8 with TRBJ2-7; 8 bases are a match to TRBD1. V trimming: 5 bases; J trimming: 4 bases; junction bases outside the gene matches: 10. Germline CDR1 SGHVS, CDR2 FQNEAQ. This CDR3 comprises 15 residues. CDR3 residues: CASSPTEGQDYEQYF. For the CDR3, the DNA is TGTGCCAGCAGCCCCACTGAGGGACAGGATTACGAGCAGTACTTC.

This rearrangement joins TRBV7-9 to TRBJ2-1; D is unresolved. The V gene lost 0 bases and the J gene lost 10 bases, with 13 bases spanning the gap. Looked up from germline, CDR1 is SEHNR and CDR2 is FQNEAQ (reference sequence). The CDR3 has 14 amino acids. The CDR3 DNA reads TGTGCCAGCAGCTTAGCGGCAAATCTATGGGAGCAGTTCTTC. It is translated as CASSLAANLWEQFF.

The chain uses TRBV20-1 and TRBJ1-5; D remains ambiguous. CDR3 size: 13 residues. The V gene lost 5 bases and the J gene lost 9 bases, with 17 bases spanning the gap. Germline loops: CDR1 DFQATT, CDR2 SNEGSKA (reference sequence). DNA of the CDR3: TGCAGTGCTCACGGGCCCCCCAATGGGCCCCAGCATTTT. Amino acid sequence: CSAHGPPNGPQHF.

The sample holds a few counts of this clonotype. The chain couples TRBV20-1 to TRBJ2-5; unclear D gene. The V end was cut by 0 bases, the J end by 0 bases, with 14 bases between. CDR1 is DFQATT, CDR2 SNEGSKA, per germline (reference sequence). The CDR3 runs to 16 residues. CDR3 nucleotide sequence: TGCAGTGCTAGAGATATCGCGCGACTCTACCAAGAGACCCAGTACTTC. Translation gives CSARDIARLYQETQYF.

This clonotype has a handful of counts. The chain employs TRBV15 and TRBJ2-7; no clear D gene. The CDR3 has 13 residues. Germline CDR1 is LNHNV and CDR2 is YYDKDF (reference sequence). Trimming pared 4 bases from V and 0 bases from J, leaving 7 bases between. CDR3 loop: CATSNGRSYEQYF. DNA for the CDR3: TGTGCCACCAGCAACGGACGCTCCTACGAGCAGTACTTC.

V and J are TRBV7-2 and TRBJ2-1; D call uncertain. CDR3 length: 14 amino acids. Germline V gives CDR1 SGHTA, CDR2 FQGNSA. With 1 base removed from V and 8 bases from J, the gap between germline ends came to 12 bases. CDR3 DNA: TGTGCCAGCAGCTTAGTAAGCTCGGGCTATGAGCAGTTCTTC. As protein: CASSLVSSGYEQFF. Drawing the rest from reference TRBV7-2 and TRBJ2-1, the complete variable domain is GAGVSQSPSNKVTEKGKDVELRCDPISGHTALYWYRQSLGQGLEFLIYFQGNSAPDKSGLPSDRFSAERTGGSVSTLTIQRTQQEDSAVYLCASSLVSSGYEQFFGPGTRLTVL.

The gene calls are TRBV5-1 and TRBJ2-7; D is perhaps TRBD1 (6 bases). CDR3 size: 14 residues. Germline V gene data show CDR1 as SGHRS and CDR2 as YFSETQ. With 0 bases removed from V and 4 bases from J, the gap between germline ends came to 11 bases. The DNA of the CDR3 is TGCGCCAGCAGCTTGGAGGCAGGGGTTTACGAGCAGTACTTC. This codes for CASSLEAGVYEQYF.

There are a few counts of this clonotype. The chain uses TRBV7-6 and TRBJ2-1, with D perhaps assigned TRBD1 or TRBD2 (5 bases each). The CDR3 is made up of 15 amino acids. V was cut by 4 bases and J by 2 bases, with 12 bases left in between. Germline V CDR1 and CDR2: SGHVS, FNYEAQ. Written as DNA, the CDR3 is TGTGCCAGCAGCTCCCGGGACCCCCCCTACAATGAGCAGTTCTTC. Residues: CASSSRDPPYNEQFF. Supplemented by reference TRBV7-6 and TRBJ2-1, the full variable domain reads GAGVSQSPRYKVTKRGQDVALRCDPISGHVSLYWYRQALGQGPEFLTYFNYEAQQDKSGLPNDRFSAERPEGSISTLTIQRTEQRDSAMYRCASSSRDPPYNEQFFGPGTRLTVL.

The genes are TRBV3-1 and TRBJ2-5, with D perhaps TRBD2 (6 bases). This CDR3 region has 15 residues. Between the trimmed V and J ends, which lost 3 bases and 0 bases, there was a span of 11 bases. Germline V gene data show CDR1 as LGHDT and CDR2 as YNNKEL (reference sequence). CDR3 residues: CASSHSGGNQETQYF. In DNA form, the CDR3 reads TGTGCCAGCAGCCACTCCGGCGGGAACCAAGAGACCCAGTACTTC.

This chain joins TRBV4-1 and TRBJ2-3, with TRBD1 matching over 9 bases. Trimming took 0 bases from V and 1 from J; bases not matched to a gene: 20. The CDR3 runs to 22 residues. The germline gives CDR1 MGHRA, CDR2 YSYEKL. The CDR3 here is CASSQERPGQGPLFTGTDTQYF. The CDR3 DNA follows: TGCGCCAGCAGCCAAGAACGCCCGGGACAGGGTCCACTATTTACCGGCACAGATACGCAGTATTTT.

CDR3 DNA sequence: TGTGCCAGCAGTTGGACTAGCGGGACATGGGAGCAGTACTTC. Its translation is CASSWTSGTWEQYF. V gene TRBV6-2 or TRBV6-3 combines with J gene TRBJ2-7; TRBD2 matches at 12 bases. This CDR3 contains 14 residues. The germline V gene has CDR1 MNHEY and CDR2 SVGEGT. V gave up 4 bases and J gave up 7 bases; unmatched junction bases: 5.

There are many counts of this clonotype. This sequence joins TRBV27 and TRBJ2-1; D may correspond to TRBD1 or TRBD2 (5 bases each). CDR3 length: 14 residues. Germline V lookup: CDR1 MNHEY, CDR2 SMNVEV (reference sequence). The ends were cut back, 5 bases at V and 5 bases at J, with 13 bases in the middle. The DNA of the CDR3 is TGTGCCAGCAGTCTAACCGGGACCAACAATGAGCAGTTCTTC. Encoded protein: CASSLTGTNNEQFF.

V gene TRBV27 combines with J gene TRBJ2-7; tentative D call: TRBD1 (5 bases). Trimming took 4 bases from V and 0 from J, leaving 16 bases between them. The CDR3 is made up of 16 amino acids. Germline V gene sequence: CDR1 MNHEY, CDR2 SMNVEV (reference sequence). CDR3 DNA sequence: TGTGCCAGCAGTTCACATTCTGACAGACTCTCCTACGAGCAGTACTTC. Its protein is CASSSHSDRLSYEQYF.

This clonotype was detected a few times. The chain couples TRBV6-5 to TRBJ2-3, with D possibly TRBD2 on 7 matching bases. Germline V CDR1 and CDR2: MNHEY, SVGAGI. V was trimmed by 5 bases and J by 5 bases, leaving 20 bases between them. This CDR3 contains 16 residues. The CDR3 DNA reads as TGTGCCAGCAGTCACCCCGGGGGCGGGAGTATAGATACGCAGTATTTT. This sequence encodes CASSHPGGGSIDTQYF.

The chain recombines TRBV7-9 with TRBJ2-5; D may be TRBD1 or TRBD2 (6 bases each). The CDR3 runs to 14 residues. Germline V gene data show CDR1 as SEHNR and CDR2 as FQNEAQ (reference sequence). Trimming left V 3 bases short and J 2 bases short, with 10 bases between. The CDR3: CASSFSGQQETQYF. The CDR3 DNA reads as TGTGCCAGCAGCTTTAGCGGACAGCAAGAGACCCAGTACTTC.

The CDR3 nucleotides are TGTGCCAGCAGTTTCGATCTAGCGGGGGGAGGGACCGGGGAGCTGTTTTTT. Translating gives CASSFDLAGGGTGELFF. The J gene is TRBJ2-2, the V gene TRBV12-3 or TRBV12-4; 11 positions match TRBD2. With 3 bases clipped from V and 5 bases from J, the junction kept 8 bases outside the gene matches. The length of the CDR3 is 17 residues.

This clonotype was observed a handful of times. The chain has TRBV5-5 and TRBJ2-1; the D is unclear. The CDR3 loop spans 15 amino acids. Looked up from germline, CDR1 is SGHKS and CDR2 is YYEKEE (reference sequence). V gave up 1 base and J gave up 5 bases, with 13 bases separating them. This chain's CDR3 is CASSLWVGQNNEQFF. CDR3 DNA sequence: TGTGCCAGCAGCTTGTGGGTGGGTCAGAACAATGAGCAGTTCTTC.

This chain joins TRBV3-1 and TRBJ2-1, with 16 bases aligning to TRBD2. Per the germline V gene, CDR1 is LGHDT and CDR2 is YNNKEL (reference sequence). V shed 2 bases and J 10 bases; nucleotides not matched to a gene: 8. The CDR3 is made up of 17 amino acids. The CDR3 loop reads CASSQTGLAGGFWEQFF. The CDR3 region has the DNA TGTGCCAGCAGCCAAACGGGACTAGCGGGGGGGTTCTGGGAGCAGTTCTTC.

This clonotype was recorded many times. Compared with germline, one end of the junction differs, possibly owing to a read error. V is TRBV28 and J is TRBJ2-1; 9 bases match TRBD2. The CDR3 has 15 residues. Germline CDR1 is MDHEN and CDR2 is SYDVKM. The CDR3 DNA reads TGCGCCAGCAGCCAAGCGGGGGGCCCCTACAATGAGCAGTTCTTC. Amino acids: CASSQAGGPYNEQFF.

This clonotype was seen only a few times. The CDR3 DNA sequence: TGTGCCAGCACCATCGGGACAAACCTGAACACCGGGGAGCTGTTTTTT. Its protein is CASTIGTNLNTGELFF. This sequence joins TRBV27 and TRBJ2-2; a possible D gene is TRBD1 (6 bases). V lost 7 bases and J lost 1, with 16 bases in between. This CDR3 is built from 16 residues. Germline loops: CDR1 MNHEY, CDR2 SMNVEV (reference sequence).

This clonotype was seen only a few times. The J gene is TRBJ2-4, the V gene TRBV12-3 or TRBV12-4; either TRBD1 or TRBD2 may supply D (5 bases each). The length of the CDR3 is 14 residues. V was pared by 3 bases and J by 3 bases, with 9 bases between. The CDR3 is CASSLGPLKNIQYF. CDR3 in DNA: TGTGCCAGCAGTTTGGGACCGCTCAAAAACATTCAGTACTTC.

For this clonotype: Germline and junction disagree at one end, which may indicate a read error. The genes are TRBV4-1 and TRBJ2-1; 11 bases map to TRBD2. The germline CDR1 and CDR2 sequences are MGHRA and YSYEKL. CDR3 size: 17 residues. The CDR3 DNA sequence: TGCGCCAGCAGCCAAGATTCTTCAACTAGCGGGAGCGGTGAGCGGTTCTTC. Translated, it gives CASSQDSSTSGSGERFF.

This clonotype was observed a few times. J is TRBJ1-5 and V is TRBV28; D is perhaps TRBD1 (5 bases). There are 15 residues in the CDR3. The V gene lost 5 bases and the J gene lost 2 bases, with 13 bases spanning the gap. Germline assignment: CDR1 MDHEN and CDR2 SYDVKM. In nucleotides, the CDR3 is TGTGCCAGCAGTCATCCAGGGCTGGGCAATCAGCCCCAGCATTTT. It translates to CASSHPGLGNQPQHF.

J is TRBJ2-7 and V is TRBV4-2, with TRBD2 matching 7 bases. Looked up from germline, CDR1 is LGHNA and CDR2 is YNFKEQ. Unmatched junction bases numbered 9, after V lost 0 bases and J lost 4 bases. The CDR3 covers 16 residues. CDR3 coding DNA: TGTGCCAGCAGCCAAGATCCGGGGCTAGCGGCGTACGAGCAGTACTTC. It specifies CASSQDPGLAAYEQYF.